What follows are 5 T cell receptor beta chains derived from one specimen sequenced in a study of blood T cell repertoires in COVID-19. Measured with immunoSEQ multiplex PCR; TCRdb has only the in-frame clones, and not every one. The table lists 100,000 or so clones, 72% of them singletons, with 13% to 15% in the top ten. The sample comprised peripheral blood. These receptors were taken from a woman aged 80 or over with acute or convalescent COVID-19.

V is TRBV12-3 or TRBV12-4 and J is TRBJ2-7; the D is unclear. Trimming pared 7 bases from V and 7 bases from J, leaving 17 bases between. CDR3 length: 13 residues. The CDR3 region has the DNA TGTGCCAGCACCTCTAGACGGTTTAAGGAGCAGTACTTC. Its protein is CASTSRRFKEQYF.

The V and J genes are TRBV27 and TRBJ1-2; D gene ambiguous. The V end lost 4 bases, the J end lost 4 bases, and 16 bases lay between the germline ends. The CDR3 extends over 15 amino acids. CDR1 and CDR2 (germline): MNHEY, SMNVEV (reference sequence). The CDR3 DNA reads TGTGCCAGCAGTTCGTGGCCCATCCTGGCCTATGGCTACACCTTC. Translated, it gives CASSSWPILAYGYTF.

The rearrangement links TRBV7-2 to TRBJ1-5, with 8 nucleotides matching TRBD1. With V trimmed by 3 bases and J by 2 bases, 3 bases remained unmatched. The CDR3 sequence is 15 residues long. The germline CDR1 and CDR2 sequences are SGHTA and FQGNSA. DNA for the CDR3: TGTGCCAGCAGCTTTCAGACAGGGGGCAATCAGCCCCAGCATTTT. Translated: CASSFQTGGNQPQHF.

The gene calls are TRBV6-5 and TRBJ1-2; 9 bases are shared with TRBD1. Germline assignment: CDR1 MNHEY and CDR2 SVGAGI. The CDR3 is 14 residues long. Unmatched junction bases numbered 7, after V lost 5 bases and J lost 6 bases. CDR3 DNA sequence: TGTGCCAGCAGTAGCTTACAGGGGGCTGATGGCTACACCTTC. It codes for CASSSLQGADGYTF.

This CDR3 is CASSPLLREDPGHF. CDR3 sequence (DNA): TGTGCCAGCAGTCCGCTGCTCCGGGAGGACCCCGGACATTTT. V and J are TRBV27 and TRBJ1-5; unclear D gene. Trimming stripped 5 bases from V and 16 bases from J, with 24 bases between. The CDR3 runs 14 residues. CDR1 is MNHEY and CDR2 is SMNVEV in the germline V gene (reference sequence).